This T cell receptor (beta chain) originates from a study of Ad26.COV2.S vaccination and SARS-CoV-2 variants. Study-level background: The vaccine Ad26.COV2.S was put into the muscle once, or twice with 56 days between.

This clone was counted once. The data were produced by immunoSEQ multiplex PCR, yet TCRdb's version contains in-frame clones alone and is incomplete. Here the sample spans 300,000 to 500,000 clones, about 85% being singletons. The CDR3 spans 16 residues. Trimming stripped 3 bases from V and 4 bases from J, with 18 bases between. CDR1 and CDR2 from the germline V gene are WNHNN and SYGVQD (reference sequence). The sample's treatment: over 15 received Ad26.COV2.S at low or high dose, single or two shots; five or six received placebo; per-sample allocation not given. Day 63 after the first vaccine or placebo injection was the time point for sampling. The donor's status was that of an adult aged 18-55 years in Boston. Its platform was an Ad26 vector, and its expressed antigen was Wuhan-strain SARS-CoV-2 spike.

This sequence joins TRBV10-1 and TRBJ1-1, with D possibly matching TRBD1 (5 bases). The specimen comprised peripheral blood, sampled in a trial of Ad26.COV2.S vaccine versus placebo. This receptor was obtained from a person between 18 and 60 years old who received the Ad26.COV2.S COVID-19 vaccine or a placebo. Here the CDR3 DNA reads TGCGCCAGCAGTGACCCGGGGCAAAGTTTTACCACTGAAGCTTTCTTT. Amino acids: CASSDPGQSFTTEAFF.